These 2 T cell receptor beta chains were sequenced from one sample in a study of T cells after posttransplantation cyclophosphamide. The data were produced by immunoSEQ multiplex PCR, yet TCRdb's version contains in-frame clones alone and is incomplete. The specimen has under 45,000 clones, none found just once. Sequencing input: PBMCs. All receptors come from a man in his thirties or forties in good health and a related stem cell transplant donor.

This clone was seen at least ten times. The genes are TRBV10-3 and TRBJ1-6; D unclear. Germline loops: CDR1 ENHRY, CDR2 SYGVKD. V shed 3 bases and J shed 8 bases, with 17 bases lying between them. The CDR3 consists of 16 residues. The CDR3 is CAISDPMTPLDSPLHF. The CDR3 coding sequence is TGTGCCATCAGTGACCCGATGACTCCACTTGATTCACCCCTCCACTTT.

In this sample, this clone turned up many times. V gene TRBV14 combines with J gene TRBJ2-2; D might be TRBD1 (6 bases). There are 16 residues in the CDR3. Trimming took 3 bases from V and 5 from J, leaving 16 bases between them. Germline V gene sequence: CDR1 SGHDN, CDR2 FVKESK. CDR3 protein: CASSQWKQGFTGELFF. CDR3 DNA sequence: TGTGCCAGCAGCCAGTGGAAACAGGGTTTTACCGGGGAGCTGTTTTTT.